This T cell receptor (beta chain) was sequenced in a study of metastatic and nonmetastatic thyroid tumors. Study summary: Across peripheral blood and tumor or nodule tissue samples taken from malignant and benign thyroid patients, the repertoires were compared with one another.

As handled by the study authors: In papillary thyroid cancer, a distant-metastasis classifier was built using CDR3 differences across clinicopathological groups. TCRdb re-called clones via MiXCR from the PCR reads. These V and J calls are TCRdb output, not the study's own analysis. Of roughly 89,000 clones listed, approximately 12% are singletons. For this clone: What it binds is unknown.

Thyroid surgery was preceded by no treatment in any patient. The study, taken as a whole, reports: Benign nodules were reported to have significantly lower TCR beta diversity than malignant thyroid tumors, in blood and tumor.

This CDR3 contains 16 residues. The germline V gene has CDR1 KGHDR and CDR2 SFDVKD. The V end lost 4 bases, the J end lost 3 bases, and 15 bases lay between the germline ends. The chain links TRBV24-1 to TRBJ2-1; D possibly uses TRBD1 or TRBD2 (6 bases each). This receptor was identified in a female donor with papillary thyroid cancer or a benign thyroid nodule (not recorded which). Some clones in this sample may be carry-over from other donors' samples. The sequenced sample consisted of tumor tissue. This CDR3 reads CATSDPGGTLYNEQFF. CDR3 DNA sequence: TGTGCCACCAGTGACCCCGGCGGGACACTCTACAATGAGCAGTTCTTC.